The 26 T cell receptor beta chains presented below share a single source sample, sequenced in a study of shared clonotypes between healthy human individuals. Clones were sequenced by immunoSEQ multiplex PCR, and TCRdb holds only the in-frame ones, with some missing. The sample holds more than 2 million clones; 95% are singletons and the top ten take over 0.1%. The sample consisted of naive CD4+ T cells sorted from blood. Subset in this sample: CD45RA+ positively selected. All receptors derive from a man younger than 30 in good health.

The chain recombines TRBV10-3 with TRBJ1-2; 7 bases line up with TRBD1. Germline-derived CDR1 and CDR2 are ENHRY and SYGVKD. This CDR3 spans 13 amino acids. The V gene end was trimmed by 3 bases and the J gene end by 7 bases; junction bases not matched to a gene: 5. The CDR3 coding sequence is TGTGCCATCAGTGAAGGTTCAGGGGGTGGCTACACCTTC. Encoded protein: CAISEGSGGGYTF.

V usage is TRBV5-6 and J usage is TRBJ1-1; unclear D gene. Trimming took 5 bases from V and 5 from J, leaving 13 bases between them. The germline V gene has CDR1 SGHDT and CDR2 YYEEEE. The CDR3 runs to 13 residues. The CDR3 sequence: CASRVRGRTEAFF. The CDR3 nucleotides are TGTGCCAGCAGGGTCCGCGGACGGACTGAAGCTTTCTTT. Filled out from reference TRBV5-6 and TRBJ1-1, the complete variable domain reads DAGVTQSPTHLIKTRGQQVTLRCSPKSGHDTVSWYQQALGQGPQFIFQYYEEEERQRGNFPDRFSGHQFPNYSSELNVNALLLGDSALYLCASRVRGRTEAFFGQGTRLTVV.

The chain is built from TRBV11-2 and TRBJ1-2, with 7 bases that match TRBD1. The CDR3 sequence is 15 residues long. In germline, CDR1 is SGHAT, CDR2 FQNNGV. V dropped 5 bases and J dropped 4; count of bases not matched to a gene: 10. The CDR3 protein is CASSPGGSNGYGYTF. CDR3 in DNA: TGTGCCAGCAGCCCAGGGGGGTCAAATGGCTATGGCTACACCTTC.

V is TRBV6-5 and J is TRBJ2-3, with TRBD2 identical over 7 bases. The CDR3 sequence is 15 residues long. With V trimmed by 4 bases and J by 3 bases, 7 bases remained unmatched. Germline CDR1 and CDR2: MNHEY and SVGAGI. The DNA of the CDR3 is TGTGCCAGCAGTTCCCGGGCTAGCGGTACAGATACGCAGTATTTT. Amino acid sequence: CASSSRASGTDTQYF.

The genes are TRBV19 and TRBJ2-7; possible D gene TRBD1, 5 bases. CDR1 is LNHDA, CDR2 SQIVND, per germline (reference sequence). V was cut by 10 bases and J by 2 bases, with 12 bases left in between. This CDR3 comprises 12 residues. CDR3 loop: CATHRTPYEQYF. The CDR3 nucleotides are TGTGCCACCCACAGGACACCCTACGAGCAGTACTTC.

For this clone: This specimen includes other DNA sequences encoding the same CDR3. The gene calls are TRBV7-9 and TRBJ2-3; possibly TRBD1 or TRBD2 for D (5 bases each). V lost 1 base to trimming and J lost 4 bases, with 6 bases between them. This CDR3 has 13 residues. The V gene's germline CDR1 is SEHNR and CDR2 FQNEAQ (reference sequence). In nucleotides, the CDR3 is TGTGCCAGCAGCTTAGGAGGGGCAGATACGCAGTATTTT. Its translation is CASSLGGADTQYF.

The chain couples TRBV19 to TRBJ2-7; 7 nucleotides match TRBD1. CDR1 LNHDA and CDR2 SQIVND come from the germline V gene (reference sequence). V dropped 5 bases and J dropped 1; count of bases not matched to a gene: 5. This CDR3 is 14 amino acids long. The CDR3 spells CASSGWDSSYEQYF. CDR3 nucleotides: TGTGCCAGTAGTGGATGGGACAGTTCCTACGAGCAGTACTTC.

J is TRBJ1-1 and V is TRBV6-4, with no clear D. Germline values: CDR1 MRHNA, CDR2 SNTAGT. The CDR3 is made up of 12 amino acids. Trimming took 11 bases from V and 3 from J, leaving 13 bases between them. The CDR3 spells CAGFPSYTEAFF. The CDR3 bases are TGTGCCGGCTTCCCTTCATACACTGAAGCTTTCTTT.

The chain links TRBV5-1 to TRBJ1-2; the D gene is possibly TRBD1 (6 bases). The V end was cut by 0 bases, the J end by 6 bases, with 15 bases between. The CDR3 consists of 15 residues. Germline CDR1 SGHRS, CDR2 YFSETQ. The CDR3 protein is CASSLDTGTLDGYTF. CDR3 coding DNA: TGCGCCAGCAGCTTGGATACCGGGACATTAGATGGCTACACCTTC.

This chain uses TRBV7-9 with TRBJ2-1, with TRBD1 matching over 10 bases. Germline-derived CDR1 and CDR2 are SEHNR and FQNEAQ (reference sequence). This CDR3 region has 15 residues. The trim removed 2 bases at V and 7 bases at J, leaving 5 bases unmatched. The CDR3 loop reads CASSLSDRGRNEQFF. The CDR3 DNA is TGTGCCAGCAGCTTATCTGACAGGGGGCGGAATGAGCAGTTCTTC.

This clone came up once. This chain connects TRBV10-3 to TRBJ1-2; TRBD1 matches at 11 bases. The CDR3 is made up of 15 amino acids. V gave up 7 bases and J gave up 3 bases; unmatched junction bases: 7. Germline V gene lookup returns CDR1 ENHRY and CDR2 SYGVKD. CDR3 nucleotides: TGTGCCATCAATGAAGGGACAGGGGGATACTATGGCTACACCTTC. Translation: CAINEGTGGYYGYTF.

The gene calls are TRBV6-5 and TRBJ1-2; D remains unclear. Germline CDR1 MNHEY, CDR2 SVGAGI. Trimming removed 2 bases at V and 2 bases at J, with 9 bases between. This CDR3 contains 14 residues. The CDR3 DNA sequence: TGTGCCAGCAGTTACGATATTCCCAACTATGGCTACACCTTC. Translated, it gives CASSYDIPNYGYTF.

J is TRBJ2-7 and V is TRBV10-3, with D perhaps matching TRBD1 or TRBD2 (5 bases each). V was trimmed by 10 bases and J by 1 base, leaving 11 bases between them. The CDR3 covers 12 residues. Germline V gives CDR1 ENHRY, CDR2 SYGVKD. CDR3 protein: CATSGQSYEQYF. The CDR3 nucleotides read TGTGCCACATCGGGGCAATCCTACGAGCAGTACTTC.

CDR3 nucleotide sequence: TGTGCCAGCAGCTTTCCAGGACGGGGTTCCTACGAGCAGTACTTC. It specifies CASSFPGRGSYEQYF. The V gene is TRBV5-4, the J gene TRBJ2-7, with D possibly TRBD2 on 5 matching bases. CDR1 is SGHNT, CDR2 YYREEE, per germline (reference sequence). The CDR3 sequence is 15 residues long. The V end lost 2 bases, the J end lost 1 base, and 13 bases lay between the germline ends. Variable domain in full (rest from reference TRBV5-4 and TRBJ2-7): ETGVTQSPTHLIKTRGQQVTLRCSSQSGHNTVSWYQQALGQGPQFIFQYYREEENGRGNFPPRFSGLQFPNYSSELNVNALELDDSALYLCASSFPGRGSYEQYFGPGTRLTVT.

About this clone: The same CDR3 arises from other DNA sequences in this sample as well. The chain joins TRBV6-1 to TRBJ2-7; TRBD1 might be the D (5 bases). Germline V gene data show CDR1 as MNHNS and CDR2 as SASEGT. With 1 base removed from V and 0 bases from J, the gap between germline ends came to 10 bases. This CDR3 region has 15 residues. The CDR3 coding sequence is TGTGCCAGCAGTGAAGGGGGCGTCAGCTCCTACGAGCAGTACTTC. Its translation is CASSEGGVSSYEQYF.

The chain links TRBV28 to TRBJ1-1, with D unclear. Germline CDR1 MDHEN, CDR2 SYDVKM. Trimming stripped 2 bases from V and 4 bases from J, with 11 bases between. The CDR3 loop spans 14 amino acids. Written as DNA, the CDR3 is TGTGCCAGCAGTTTAGGACTATTCGGCACTGAAGCTTTCTTT. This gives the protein CASSLGLFGTEAFF.

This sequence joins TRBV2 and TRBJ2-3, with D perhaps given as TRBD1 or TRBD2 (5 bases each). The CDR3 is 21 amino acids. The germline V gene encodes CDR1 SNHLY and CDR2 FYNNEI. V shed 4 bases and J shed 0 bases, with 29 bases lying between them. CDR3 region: CASSVPSRREPRGSSTDTQYF. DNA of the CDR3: TGTGCCAGCAGTGTCCCCTCACGCAGGGAGCCGAGGGGTTCTAGCACAGATACGCAGTATTTT. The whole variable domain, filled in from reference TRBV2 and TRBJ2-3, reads EPEVTQTPSHQVTQMGQEVILRCVPISNHLYFYWYRQILGQKVEFLVSFYNNEISEKSEIFDDQFSVERPDGSNFTLKIRSTKLEDSAMYFCASSVPSRREPRGSSTDTQYFGPGTRLTVL.

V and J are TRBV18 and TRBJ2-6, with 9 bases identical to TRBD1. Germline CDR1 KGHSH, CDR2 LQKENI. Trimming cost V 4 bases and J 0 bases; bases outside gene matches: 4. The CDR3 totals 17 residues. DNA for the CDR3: TGTGCCAGCTCACTCGGGACAGGGAGCTCTGGGGCCAACGTCCTGACTTTC. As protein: CASSLGTGSSGANVLTF.

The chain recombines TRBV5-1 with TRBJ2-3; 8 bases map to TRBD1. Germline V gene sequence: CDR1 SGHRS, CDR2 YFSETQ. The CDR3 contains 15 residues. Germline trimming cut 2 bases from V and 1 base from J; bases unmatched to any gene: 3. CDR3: CASSFQGAGTDTQYF. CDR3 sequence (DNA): TGCGCCAGCAGCTTCCAGGGGGCTGGCACAGATACGCAGTATTTT.

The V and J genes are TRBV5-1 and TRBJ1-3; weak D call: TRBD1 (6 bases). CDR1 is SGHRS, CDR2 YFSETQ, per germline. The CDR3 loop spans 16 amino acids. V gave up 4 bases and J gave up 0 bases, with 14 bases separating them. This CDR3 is CASSPTGPDSGNTIYF. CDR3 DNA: TGCGCCAGCAGCCCCACAGGGCCAGACTCTGGAAACACCATATATTTT.

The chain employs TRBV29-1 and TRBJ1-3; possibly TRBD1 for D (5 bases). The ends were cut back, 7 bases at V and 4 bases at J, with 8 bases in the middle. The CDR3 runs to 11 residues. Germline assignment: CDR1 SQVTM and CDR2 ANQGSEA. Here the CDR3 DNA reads TGCAGCGGAGGGGACGGAAACACCATATATTTT. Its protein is CSGGDGNTIYF.

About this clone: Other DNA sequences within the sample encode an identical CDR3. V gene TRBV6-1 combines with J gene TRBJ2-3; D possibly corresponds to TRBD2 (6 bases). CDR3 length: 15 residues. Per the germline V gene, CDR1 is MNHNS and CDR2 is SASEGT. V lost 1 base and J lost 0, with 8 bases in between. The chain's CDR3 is CASSEVGTSTDTQYF. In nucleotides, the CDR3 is TGTGCCAGCAGTGAAGTGGGGACTAGCACAGATACGCAGTATTTT.

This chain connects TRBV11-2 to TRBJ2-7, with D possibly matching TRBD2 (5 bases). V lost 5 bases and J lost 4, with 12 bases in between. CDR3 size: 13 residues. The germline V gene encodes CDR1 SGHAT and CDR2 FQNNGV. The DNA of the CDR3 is TGTGCCAGCAGCGCGCTATCGGGGTACGAGCAGTACTTC. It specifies CASSALSGYEQYF.

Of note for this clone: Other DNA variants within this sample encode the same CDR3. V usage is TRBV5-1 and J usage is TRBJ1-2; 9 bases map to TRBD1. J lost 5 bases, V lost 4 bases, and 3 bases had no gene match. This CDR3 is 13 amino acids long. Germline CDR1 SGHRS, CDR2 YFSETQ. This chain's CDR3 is CASSPGTGYGYTF. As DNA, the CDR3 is TGCGCCAGCAGCCCTGGGACAGGGTATGGCTACACCTTC.

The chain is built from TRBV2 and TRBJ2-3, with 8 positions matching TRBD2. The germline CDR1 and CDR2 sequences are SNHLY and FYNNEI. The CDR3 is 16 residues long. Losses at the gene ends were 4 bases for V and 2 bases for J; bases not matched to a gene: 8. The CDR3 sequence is CASSGSGGLLTDTQYF. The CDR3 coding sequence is TGTGCCAGCAGTGGGAGCGGGGGCCTCCTCACAGATACGCAGTATTTT. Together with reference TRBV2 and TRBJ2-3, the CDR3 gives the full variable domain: EPEVTQTPSHQVTQMGQEVILRCVPISNHLYFYWYRQILGQKVEFLVSFYNNEISEKSEIFDDQFSVERPDGSNFTLKIRSTKLEDSAMYFCASSGSGGLLTDTQYFGPGTRLTVL.

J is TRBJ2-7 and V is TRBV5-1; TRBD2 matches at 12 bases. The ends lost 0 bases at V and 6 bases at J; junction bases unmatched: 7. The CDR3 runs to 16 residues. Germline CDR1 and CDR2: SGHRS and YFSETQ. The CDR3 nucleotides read TGCGCCAGCAGCTTGGGGCTAGCGGGAGGGCCTAGCGAGCAGTACTTC. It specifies CASSLGLAGGPSEQYF.